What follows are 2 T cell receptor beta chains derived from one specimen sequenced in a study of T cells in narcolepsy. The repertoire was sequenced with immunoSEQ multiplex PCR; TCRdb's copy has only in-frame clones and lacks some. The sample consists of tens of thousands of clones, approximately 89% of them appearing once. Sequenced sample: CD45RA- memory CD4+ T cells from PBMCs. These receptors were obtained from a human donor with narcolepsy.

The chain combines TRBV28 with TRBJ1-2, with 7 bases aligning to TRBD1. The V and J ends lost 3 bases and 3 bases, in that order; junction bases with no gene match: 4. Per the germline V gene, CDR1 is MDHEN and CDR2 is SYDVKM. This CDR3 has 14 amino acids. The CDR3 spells CASSFIGTDYGYTF. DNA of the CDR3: TGTGCCAGCAGTTTTATAGGGACAGACTATGGCTACACCTTC.

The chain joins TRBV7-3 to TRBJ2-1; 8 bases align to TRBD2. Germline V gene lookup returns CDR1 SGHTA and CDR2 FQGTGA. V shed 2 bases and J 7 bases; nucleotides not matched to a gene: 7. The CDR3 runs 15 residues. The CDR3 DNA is TGTGCCAGCAGCTTACGGGAGGGCCACGGAAATGAGCAGTTCTTC. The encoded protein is CASSLREGHGNEQFF.